This TCR beta chain derives from a study of T cell responses to AZD1222 COVID-19 vaccine. Study results and caveats: A mostly white British donor set with more females was recruited, and clonal diversity was possibly underestimated.

Some clones are missing from TCRdb's copy, which holds only in-frame ones; the method was immunoSEQ multiplex PCR. The sample has approximately 120,000 clones, roughly 92% seen once. Regarding this clone: Its target is unknown.

The germline V gene encodes CDR1 SGHVS and CDR2 FQNEAQ. The CDR3 extends over 15 amino acids. Trimming cost V 5 bases and J 5 bases; bases outside gene matches: 9. The chain is built from TRBV7-8 and TRBJ1-2, with 9 positions matching TRBD1. The starting material was peripheral blood, obtained on day 0 of AZD1222 vaccination. The sequence derives from an adult in good health. This chain's CDR3 is CASSQIRDRAYGYTF. The CDR3 region has the DNA TGTGCCAGCAGCCAAATCCGGGACAGGGCTTATGGCTACACCTTC.